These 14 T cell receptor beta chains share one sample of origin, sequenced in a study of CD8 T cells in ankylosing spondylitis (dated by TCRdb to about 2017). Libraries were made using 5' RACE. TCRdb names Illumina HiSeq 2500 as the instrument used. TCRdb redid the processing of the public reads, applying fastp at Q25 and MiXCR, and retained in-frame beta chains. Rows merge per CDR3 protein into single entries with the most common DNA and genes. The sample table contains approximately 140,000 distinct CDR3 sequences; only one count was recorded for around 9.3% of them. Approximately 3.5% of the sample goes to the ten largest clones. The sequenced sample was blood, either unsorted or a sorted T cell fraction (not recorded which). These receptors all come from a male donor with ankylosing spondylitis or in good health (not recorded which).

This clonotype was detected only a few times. The CDR3, as DNA: TGCGCCAGCAGTCAAACAGGACTAGCGGCCACAGATACGCAGTATTTT. Its translation is CASSQTGLAATDTQYF. This chain joins TRBV5-1 and TRBJ2-3, with TRBD2 matching over 10 bases. Germline V gene data show CDR1 as SGHRS and CDR2 as YFSETQ. This CDR3 has 16 amino acids. Germline trimming cut 5 bases from V and 2 bases from J; bases unmatched to any gene: 8. The full variable domain, completed using reference TRBV5-1 and TRBJ2-3, is KAGVTQTPRYLIKTRGQQVTLSCSPISGHRSVSWYQQTPGQGLQFLFEYFSETQRNKGNFPGRFSGRQFSNSRSEMNVSTLELGDSALYLCASSQTGLAATDTQYFGPGTRLTVL.

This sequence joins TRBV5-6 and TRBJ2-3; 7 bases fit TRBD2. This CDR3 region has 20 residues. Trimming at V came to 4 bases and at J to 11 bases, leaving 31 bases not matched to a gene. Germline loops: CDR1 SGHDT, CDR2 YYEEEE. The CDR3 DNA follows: TGTGCCAGCAGCGGGCCGGGACTACGACACCCAGTCCGTGCACAGAAGATGCAGTATTTT. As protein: CASSGPGLRHPVRAQKMQYF.

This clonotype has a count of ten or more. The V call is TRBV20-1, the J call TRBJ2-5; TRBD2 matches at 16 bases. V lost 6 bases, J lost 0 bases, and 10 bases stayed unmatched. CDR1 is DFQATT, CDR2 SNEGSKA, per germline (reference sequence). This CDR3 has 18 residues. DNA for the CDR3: TGCAGTGCCCGGGGACTAGCGGGAGGGCCACGGTACCAAGAGACCCAGTACTTC. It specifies CSARGLAGGPRYQETQYF.

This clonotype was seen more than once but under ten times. This CDR3 reads CASSPGQGAADTQYF. DNA of the CDR3: TGTGCCAGCTCACCGGGACAGGGGGCAGCAGATACGCAGTATTTT. This chain joins TRBV18 and TRBJ2-3; 12 nucleotides line up with TRBD1. The CDR3 covers 15 residues. The trim removed 3 bases at V and 4 bases at J, leaving 2 bases unmatched. Germline assignment: CDR1 KGHSH and CDR2 LQKENI.

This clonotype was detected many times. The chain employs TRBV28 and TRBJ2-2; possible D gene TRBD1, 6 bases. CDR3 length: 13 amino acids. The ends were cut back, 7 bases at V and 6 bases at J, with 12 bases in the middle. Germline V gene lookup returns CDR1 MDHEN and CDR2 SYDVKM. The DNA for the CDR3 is TGTGCCAGCAACCAGGGGATACCCGGGGAGCTGTTTTTT. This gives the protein CASNQGIPGELFF. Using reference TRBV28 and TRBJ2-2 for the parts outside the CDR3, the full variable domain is DVKVTQSSRYLVKRTGEKVFLECVQDMDHENMFWYRQDPGLGLRLIYFSYDVKMKEKGDIPEGYSVSREKKERFSLILESASTNQTSMYLCASNQGIPGELFFGEGSRLTVL.

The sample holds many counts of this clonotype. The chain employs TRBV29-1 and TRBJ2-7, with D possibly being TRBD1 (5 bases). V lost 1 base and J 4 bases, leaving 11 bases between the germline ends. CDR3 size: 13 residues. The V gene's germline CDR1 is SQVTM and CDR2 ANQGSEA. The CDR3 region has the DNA TGCAGCGTTGAAGGGCAGGGTGGATACGAGCAGTACTTC. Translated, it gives CSVEGQGGYEQYF.

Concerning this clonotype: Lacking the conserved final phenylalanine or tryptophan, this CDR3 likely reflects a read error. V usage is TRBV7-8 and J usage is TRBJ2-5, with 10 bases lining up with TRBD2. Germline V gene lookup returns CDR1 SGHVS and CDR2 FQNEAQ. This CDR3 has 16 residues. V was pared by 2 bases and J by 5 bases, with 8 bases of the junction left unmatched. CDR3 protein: CASSLIVLAGVETQYY. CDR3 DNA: TGTGCCAGCAGCTTAATTGTTCTAGCGGGAGTCGAGACCCAGTACTAC.

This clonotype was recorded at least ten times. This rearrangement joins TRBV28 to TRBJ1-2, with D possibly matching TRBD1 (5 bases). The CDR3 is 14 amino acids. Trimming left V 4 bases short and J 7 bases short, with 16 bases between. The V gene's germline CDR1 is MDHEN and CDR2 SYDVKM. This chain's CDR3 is CASSSDTTRSGYTF. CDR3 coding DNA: TGTGCCAGCAGTTCGGACACCACTCGGAGTGGCTACACCTTC.

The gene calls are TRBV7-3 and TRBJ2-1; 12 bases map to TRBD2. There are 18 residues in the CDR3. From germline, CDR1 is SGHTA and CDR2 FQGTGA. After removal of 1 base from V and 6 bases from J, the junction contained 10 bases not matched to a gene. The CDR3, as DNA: TGTGCCAGCAGCTTAAAGAGGGCTAGCGGGAGGGGTGTCAATGAGCAGTTCTTC. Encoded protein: CASSLKRASGRGVNEQFF.

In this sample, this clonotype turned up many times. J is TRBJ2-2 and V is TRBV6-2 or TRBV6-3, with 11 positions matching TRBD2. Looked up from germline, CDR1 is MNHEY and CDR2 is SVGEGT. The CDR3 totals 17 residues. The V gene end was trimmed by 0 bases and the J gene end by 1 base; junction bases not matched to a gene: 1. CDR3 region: CASSYSLAGGNTGELFF. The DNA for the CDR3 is TGTGCCAGCAGTTACTCGCTAGCGGGAGGGAACACCGGGGAGCTGTTTTTT.

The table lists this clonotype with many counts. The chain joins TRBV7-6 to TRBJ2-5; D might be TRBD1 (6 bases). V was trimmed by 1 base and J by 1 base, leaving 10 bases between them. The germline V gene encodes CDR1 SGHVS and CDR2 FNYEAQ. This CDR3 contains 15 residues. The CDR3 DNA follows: TGTGCCAGCAGCTTAGGAGACAGGTTCCAAGAGACCCAGTACTTC. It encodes CASSLGDRFQETQYF. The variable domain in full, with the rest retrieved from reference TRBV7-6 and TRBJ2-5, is GAGVSQSPRYKVTKRGQDVALRCDPISGHVSLYWYRQALGQGPEFLTYFNYEAQQDKSGLPNDRFSAERPEGSISTLTIQRTEQRDSAMYRCASSLGDRFQETQYFGPGTRLLVL.

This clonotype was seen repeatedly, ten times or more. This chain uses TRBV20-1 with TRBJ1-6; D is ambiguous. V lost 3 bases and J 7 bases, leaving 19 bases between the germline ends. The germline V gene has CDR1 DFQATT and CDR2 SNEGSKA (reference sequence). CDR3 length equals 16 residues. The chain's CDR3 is CSASPETGHQNSPLHF. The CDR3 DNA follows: TGCAGTGCTAGCCCTGAGACCGGGCATCAAAATTCACCCCTCCACTTT.

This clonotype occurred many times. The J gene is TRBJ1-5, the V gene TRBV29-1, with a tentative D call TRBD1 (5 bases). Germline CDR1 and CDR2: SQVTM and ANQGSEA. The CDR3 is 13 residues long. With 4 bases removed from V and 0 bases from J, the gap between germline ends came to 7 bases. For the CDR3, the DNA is TGCAGCGTTGGACAGACTAGCAATCAGCCCCAGCATTTT. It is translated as CSVGQTSNQPQHF.

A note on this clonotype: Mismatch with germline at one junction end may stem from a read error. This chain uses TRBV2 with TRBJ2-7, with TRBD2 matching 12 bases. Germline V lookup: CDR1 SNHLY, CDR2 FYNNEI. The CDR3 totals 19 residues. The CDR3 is CTSSKRLAGVWGASYEQYF. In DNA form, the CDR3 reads TGTACCAGCAGCAAACGACTAGCGGGAGTTTGGGGTGCGAGCTACGAGCAGTACTTC.